The 29 T cell receptor beta chains in this list originate from one sample, sequenced in a study of blood T cell repertoires in COVID-19. The protocol was immunoSEQ multiplex PCR, while the TCRdb copy is restricted to in-frame clones and leaves out a portion. The data hold 90,000 to 100,000 clones, with about 85% observed a single time. The sequenced material came from peripheral blood. The source is a human donor in a cohort sampled during active COVID-19.

The chain combines TRBV19 with TRBJ2-7, with D possibly being TRBD2 (5 bases). The CDR3 has 14 residues. Trimming stripped 5 bases from V and 2 bases from J, with 13 bases between. Germline CDR1 is LNHDA and CDR2 is SQIVND (reference sequence). CDR3 amino acids: CASSSPRETYEQYF. The CDR3 bases are TGTGCCAGTAGTTCACCCCGGGAAACCTACGAGCAGTACTTC.

The gene calls are TRBV3-1 (or the pseudogene TRBV3-2) and TRBJ1-2; D gene uncertain. Per germline, CDR1 LGHDT and CDR2 YNNKEL (reference sequence). V lost 0 bases and J lost 4, with 6 bases in between. This CDR3 has 13 amino acids. The CDR3 is CASSQDYGYGYTF. The CDR3 DNA sequence: TGTGCCAGCAGCCAAGACTACGGCTATGGCTACACCTTC.

The chain carries TRBV24-1 and TRBJ2-7; 11 positions match TRBD2. CDR1 is KGHDR and CDR2 is SFDVKD in the germline V gene. The CDR3 totals 18 residues. J lost 6 bases, V lost 1 base, and 13 bases had no gene match. The CDR3 reads CATSDFSRLAGSLGEQYF. The CDR3 nucleotides are TGTGCCACCAGTGATTTCAGTCGACTAGCGGGGTCCCTAGGCGAGCAGTACTTC.

The J gene is TRBJ2-1, the V gene TRBV7-2, with 7 bases aligning to TRBD2. The J segment lost 1 base and the V segment lost 8 bases, leaving 2 bases of the junction unmatched. Germline CDR1 SGHTA, CDR2 FQGNSA. This CDR3 region has 13 residues. The CDR3 nucleotides are TGTGCCAGCCAGCGGGGTTCCTACAATGAGCAGTTCTTC. Protein sequence: CASQRGSYNEQFF.

This clone was observed once. The genes are TRBV10-3 and TRBJ1-1, with TRBD1 as a possible D gene (6 bases). V was pared by 3 bases and J by 2 bases, with 19 bases between. This CDR3 is built from 17 residues. Germline V lookup: CDR1 ENHRY, CDR2 SYGVKD. The CDR3 DNA sequence: TGTGCCATCAGTGAACGCAGGGGACGTACTCCAAACACTGAAGCTTTCTTT. Protein product: CAISERRGRTPNTEAFF.

CDR3 DNA: TGTGCCAGCAGTTTGATCAGGGGGCGCGGGTCTGGCTACACCTTC. Encoded protein: CASSLIRGRGSGYTF. V gene TRBV27 combines with J gene TRBJ1-2; 8 bases agree with TRBD1. CDR3 size: 15 residues. Germline trimming cut 3 bases from V and 7 bases from J; bases unmatched to any gene: 10. CDR1 MNHEY and CDR2 SMNVEV come from the germline V gene (reference sequence).

This clone came up once. The chain has TRBV19 and TRBJ2-5; TRBD1 matches at 11 bases. Germline V gene data show CDR1 as LNHDA and CDR2 as SQIVND (reference sequence). J was trimmed by 5 bases and V by 5 bases; bases with no gene match: 10. The CDR3 extends over 16 amino acids. CDR3 loop: CASSFRTGGAQETQYF. Here the CDR3 DNA reads TGTGCCAGTAGTTTTCGGACAGGGGGCGCCCAGGAGACCCAGTACTTC.

The chain uses TRBV19 and TRBJ1-5, with a possible D match to TRBD1 (6 bases). CDR1 is LNHDA, CDR2 SQIVND, per germline (reference sequence). Trimming removed 8 bases at V and 2 bases at J, with 16 bases between. This CDR3 contains 15 residues. DNA of the CDR3: TGTGCCAGTCGTGCTAGGGACACCGGCAATCAGCCCCAGCATTTT. Protein sequence: CASRARDTGNQPQHF.

The chain is built from TRBV6-5 and TRBJ2-3, with D unresolved. V gave up 2 bases and J gave up 0 bases, with 3 bases separating them. This CDR3 spans 13 amino acids. The germline CDR1 and CDR2 sequences are MNHEY and SVGAGI. DNA for the CDR3: TGTGCCAGCAGTTACACTAGCACAGATACGCAGTATTTT. Translating it yields CASSYTSTDTQYF.

V usage is TRBV3-1 (or the pseudogene TRBV3-2) and J usage is TRBJ2-2, with D perhaps TRBD2 (6 bases). V was shortened by 4 bases and J by 8 bases, with 20 bases between the two germline ends. The CDR3 runs 16 residues. Germline-derived CDR1 and CDR2 are LGHDT and YNNKEL (reference sequence). In DNA form, the CDR3 reads TGTGCCAGCAGCCGGGGAGGCGGGGTTACGAGAGGGGAGCTGTTTTTT. It is translated as CASSRGGGVTRGELFF.

The chain employs TRBV6-5 and TRBJ1-4; 9 bases map to TRBD1. CDR3 length: 14 amino acids. CDR1 and CDR2 from the germline V gene are MNHEY and SVGAGI. V was pared by 6 bases and J by 7 bases, with 6 bases of the junction left unmatched. For the CDR3, the DNA is TGTGCCAGCAGCACGGGACAGGGATCTGAAAAACTGTTTTTT. Translating gives CASSTGQGSEKLFF.

V usage is TRBV7-9 and J usage is TRBJ2-7; 10 bases line up with TRBD1. The ends lost 5 bases at V and 3 bases at J; junction bases unmatched: 4. The germline CDR1 and CDR2 sequences are SEHNR and FQNEAQ (reference sequence). The CDR3 extends over 14 amino acids. The CDR3 DNA reads as TGTGCCAGCAGCAAGACAGGGGGCGTCTACGAGCAGTACTTC. It encodes CASSKTGGVYEQYF.

In nucleotides, the CDR3 is TGTGCCAGCTCAGCCCGACAGGGGGGCACAGATACGCAGTATTTT. It translates to CASSARQGGTDTQYF. The chain combines TRBV18 with TRBJ2-3; 9 positions agree with TRBD1. CDR1 and CDR2 (germline): KGHSH, LQKENI. There are 15 residues in the CDR3. Trimming at V came to 5 bases and at J to 1 base, leaving 4 bases not matched to a gene.

The chain couples TRBV7-2 to TRBJ2-7; 10 bases are shared with TRBD2. The V segment lost 5 bases and the J segment 6 bases; nucleotides outside the gene matches: 10. The CDR3 consists of 15 residues. Germline assignment: CDR1 SGHTA and CDR2 FQGNSA. CDR3 residues: CASSPLSGGASEQYF. As DNA, the CDR3 is TGTGCCAGCAGCCCGTTAAGCGGGGGGGCCTCCGAGCAGTACTTC.

This chain connects TRBV25-1 to TRBJ1-2, with D possibly matching TRBD1 (6 bases). V was pared by 6 bases and J by 8 bases, with 13 bases between. This CDR3 is 12 amino acids long. Germline-derived CDR1 and CDR2 are MGHDK and SYGVNS. CDR3 amino acids: CASRNRVEGYTF. DNA of the CDR3: TGTGCCAGCAGAAACAGGGTGGAAGGCTACACCTTC.

The chain carries TRBV4-1 and TRBJ2-1; 10 bases are shared with TRBD1. The V gene's germline CDR1 is MGHRA and CDR2 YSYEKL. V was pared by 4 bases and J by 6 bases, with 6 bases of the junction left unmatched. The CDR3 consists of 15 residues. CDR3: CASSPRQGAINEQFF. The CDR3 nucleotides read TGCGCCAGCAGCCCCAGACAGGGGGCCATCAATGAGCAGTTCTTC.

The chain links TRBV29-1 to TRBJ2-7, with D possibly being TRBD1 (5 bases). The CDR3 is 12 residues long. Germline lookup yields CDR1 SQVTM and CDR2 ANQGSEA. The ends were cut back, 4 bases at V and 0 bases at J, with 7 bases in the middle. The CDR3 sequence: CSVGGGSYEQYF. The CDR3 DNA follows: TGCAGCGTTGGGGGCGGCTCCTACGAGCAGTACTTC.

This chain joins TRBV4-3 and TRBJ1-3; D gene ambiguous. Deletions cut 4 bases from V and 4 bases from J, with 11 bases between. This CDR3 comprises 14 residues. Germline CDR1 reads LGHNA; CDR2 reads YSLEER. The CDR3 DNA reads as TGCGCCAGCAGCCCAGGATGGGCCGGAAACACCATATATTTT. The encoded protein is CASSPGWAGNTIYF.

The rearrangement uses TRBV7-2 and TRBJ2-7; 7 bases match TRBD2. V lost 5 bases, J lost 2 bases, and 9 bases stayed unmatched. The CDR3 sequence is 15 residues long. CDR1 is SGHTA and CDR2 is FQGNSA in the germline V gene. For the CDR3, the DNA is TGTGCCAGCAGCCACCTAGCGGAGGCCCCCTACGAGCAGTACTTC. Amino acid sequence: CASSHLAEAPYEQYF. The variable domain in full, completed from reference TRBV7-2 and TRBJ2-7, reads GAGVSQSPSNKVTEKGKDVELRCDPISGHTALYWYRQSLGQGLEFLIYFQGNSAPDKSGLPSDRFSAERTGGSVSTLTIQRTQQEDSAVYLCASSHLAEAPYEQYFGPGTRLTVT.

The chain is built from TRBV7-9 and TRBJ2-7; the D gene is possibly TRBD2 (6 bases). This CDR3 comprises 15 residues. The V end was cut by 5 bases, the J end by 5 bases, with 19 bases between. Per the germline V gene, CDR1 is SEHNR and CDR2 is FQNEAQ (reference sequence). The DNA for the CDR3 is TGTGCCAGCAGCCAATTTCTCGGAGGGCAGAACGAGCAGTACTTC. It yields the protein CASSQFLGGQNEQYF.

This CDR3 reads CASSLFTGSGANVLTF. The DNA for the CDR3 is TGTGCCAGCAGCCTCTTTACCGGGTCTGGGGCCAACGTCCTGACTTTC. The chain links TRBV14 to TRBJ2-6; D ambiguous. Trimming removed 4 bases from V and 1 base from J, with 11 bases in between. Germline CDR1 SGHDN, CDR2 FVKESK. The CDR3 has 16 residues.

The chain joins TRBV5-1 to TRBJ2-2; D perhaps matches TRBD1 (6 bases). The germline gives CDR1 SGHRS, CDR2 YFSETQ. V lost 0 bases, J lost 6 bases, and 12 bases lay in between. The CDR3 runs 15 residues. CDR3 coding DNA: TGCGCCAGCAGCTTGGCCCAACAGGGTGCCGGGGAGCTGTTTTTT. Its translation: CASSLAQQGAGELFF.

This chain joins TRBV5-1 and TRBJ2-1, with 12 bases matching TRBD1. CDR3 size: 16 residues. V lost 4 bases and J lost 6; bases outside the gene matches: 8. Germline assignment: CDR1 SGHRS and CDR2 YFSETQ. This chain's CDR3 is CASSAGGQGALNEQFF. The CDR3 bases are TGCGCCAGCAGCGCCGGGGGACAGGGGGCACTCAATGAGCAGTTCTTC. Full variable domain (rest looked up from reference TRBV5-1 and TRBJ2-1): KAGVTQTPRYLIKTRGQQVTLSCSPISGHRSVSWYQQTPGQGLQFLFEYFSETQRNKGNFPGRFSGRQFSNSRSEMNVSTLELGDSALYLCASSAGGQGALNEQFFGPGTRLTVL.

This chain joins TRBV5-1 and TRBJ1-6; 9 bases are shared with TRBD1. CDR3 length: 16 amino acids. CDR1 is SGHRS, CDR2 YFSETQ, per germline. Trimming took 0 bases from V and 5 from J; bases not matched to a gene: 3. CDR3 loop: CASSLAGTGNNSPLHF. CDR3 nucleotide sequence: TGCGCCAGCAGCTTGGCTGGGACAGGGAATAATTCACCCCTCCACTTT.

The V and J genes are TRBV7-8 and TRBJ1-2; 7 bases align to TRBD1. V shed 4 bases, J shed 4 bases, and the junction held 6 bases outside the gene matches. CDR1 is SGHVS and CDR2 is FQNEAQ in the germline V gene. The CDR3 runs 14 residues. CDR3 sequence (DNA): TGTGCCAGCAGCTCAGCAGGGGGAGCCTATGGCTACACCTTC. It codes for CASSSAGGAYGYTF.

V usage is TRBV3-1 (or the pseudogene TRBV3-2) and J usage is TRBJ1-2; no clear D gene. The CDR3 consists of 12 residues. Germline V gene data show CDR1 as LGHDT and CDR2 as YNNKEL (reference sequence). Trimming took off 3 bases at V and 10 bases at J, with 12 bases between the two ends. Here the CDR3 reads CASSQGLRDYTF. The CDR3 DNA follows: TGTGCCAGCAGCCAGGGTCTGCGGGACTACACCTTC.

The chain carries TRBV27 and TRBJ2-5; 12 positions agree with TRBD2. Germline trimming cut 5 bases from V and 4 bases from J; bases unmatched to any gene: 5. The CDR3 loop spans 15 amino acids. Germline assignment: CDR1 MNHEY and CDR2 SMNVEV (reference sequence). CDR3: CASSASSGRGETQYF. The CDR3 bases are TGTGCCAGCAGTGCCTCTAGCGGGAGGGGAGAGACCCAGTACTTC.

The DNA for the CDR3 is TGTGCCAGCAGTGGCAGTGGCTATGGCTACACCTTC. It translates to CASSGSGYGYTF. V gene TRBV25-1 combines with J gene TRBJ1-2; D ambiguous. V was pared by 4 bases and J by 4 bases, with 7 bases between. The CDR3 spans 12 residues. CDR1 and CDR2 from the germline V gene are MGHDK and SYGVNS.

The chain is built from TRBV5-4 and TRBJ1-1; 7 bases align to TRBD1. The CDR3 totals 17 residues. J lost 0 bases, V lost 4 bases, and 12 bases had no gene match. Germline CDR1 reads SGHNT; CDR2 reads YYREEE (reference sequence). This CDR3 is CASSPGTAYHMNTEAFF. In nucleotides, the CDR3 is TGTGCCAGCAGCCCCGGGACAGCGTACCACATGAACACTGAAGCTTTCTTT.